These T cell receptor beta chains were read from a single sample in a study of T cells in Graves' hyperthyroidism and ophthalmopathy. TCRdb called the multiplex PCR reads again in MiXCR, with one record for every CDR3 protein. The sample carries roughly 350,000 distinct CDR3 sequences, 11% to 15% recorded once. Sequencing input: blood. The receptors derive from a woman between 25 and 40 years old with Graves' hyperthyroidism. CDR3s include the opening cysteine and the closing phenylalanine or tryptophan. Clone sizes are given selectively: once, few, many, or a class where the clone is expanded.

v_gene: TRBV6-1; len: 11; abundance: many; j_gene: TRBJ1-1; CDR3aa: CASLLNTEAFF
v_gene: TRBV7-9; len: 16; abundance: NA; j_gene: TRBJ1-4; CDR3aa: CASSSDAGRENEKLFF
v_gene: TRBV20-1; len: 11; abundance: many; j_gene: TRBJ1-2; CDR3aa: CSASRELGYTF
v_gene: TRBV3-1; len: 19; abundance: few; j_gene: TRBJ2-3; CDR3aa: CASSHRLGLAASRTDTQYF
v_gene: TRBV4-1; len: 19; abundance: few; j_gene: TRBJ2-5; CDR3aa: CASSQDPAAVSGRVGTQYF
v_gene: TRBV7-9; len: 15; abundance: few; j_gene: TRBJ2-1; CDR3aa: CASSSYDAQHNEQFF
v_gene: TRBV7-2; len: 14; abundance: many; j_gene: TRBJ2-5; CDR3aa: CASSLRGGLETQYF
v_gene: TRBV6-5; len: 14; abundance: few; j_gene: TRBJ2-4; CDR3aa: CASSLTGVENIQYF
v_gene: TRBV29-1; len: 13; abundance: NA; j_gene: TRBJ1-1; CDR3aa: CSSSSGQNTEAFF
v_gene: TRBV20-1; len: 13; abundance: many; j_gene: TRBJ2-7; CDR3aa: CSAKSTGGYEQYF
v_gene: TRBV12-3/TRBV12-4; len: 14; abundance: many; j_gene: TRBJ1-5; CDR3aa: CASSTRGYEQPQHF
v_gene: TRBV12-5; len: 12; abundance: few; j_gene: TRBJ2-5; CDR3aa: CASAPEGETQYF
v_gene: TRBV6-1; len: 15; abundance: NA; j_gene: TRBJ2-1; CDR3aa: CASQPGLAGGNEQFF
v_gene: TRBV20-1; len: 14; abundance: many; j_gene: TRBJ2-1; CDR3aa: CSARGPSGGNEQFF
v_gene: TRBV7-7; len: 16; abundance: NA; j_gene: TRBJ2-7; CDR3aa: CASSPSPTSRSYEQYF
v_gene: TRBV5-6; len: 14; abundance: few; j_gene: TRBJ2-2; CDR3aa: CASSFGTKGRELFF
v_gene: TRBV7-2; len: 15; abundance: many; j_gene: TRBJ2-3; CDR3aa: CASSLFTGGTDTQYF
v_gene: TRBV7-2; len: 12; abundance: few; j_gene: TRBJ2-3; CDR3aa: CASSLRQNTQYF
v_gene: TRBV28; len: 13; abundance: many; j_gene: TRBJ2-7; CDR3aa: CASSSPVQYEQYF
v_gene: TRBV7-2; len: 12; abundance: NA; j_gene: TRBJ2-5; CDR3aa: CASGVFQETQYF
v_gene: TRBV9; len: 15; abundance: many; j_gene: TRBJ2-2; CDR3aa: CASSPSGGLAGELFF
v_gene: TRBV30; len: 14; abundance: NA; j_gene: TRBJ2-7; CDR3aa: CAWSDGSGSYEQYF
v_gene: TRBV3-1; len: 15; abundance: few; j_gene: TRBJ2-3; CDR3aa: CASSPTSGSSYTQYF
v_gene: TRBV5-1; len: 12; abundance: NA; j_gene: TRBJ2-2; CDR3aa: CASSDQPGELFF
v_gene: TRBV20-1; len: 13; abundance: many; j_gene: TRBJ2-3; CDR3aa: CSARSNPTDTQYF
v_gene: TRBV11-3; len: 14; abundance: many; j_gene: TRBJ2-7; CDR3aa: CASSLKAGPYEQYF
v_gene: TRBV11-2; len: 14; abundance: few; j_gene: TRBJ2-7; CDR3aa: CASSLGPTPYEQYF
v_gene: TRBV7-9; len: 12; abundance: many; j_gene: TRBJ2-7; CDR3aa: CASSDRVFEQYF
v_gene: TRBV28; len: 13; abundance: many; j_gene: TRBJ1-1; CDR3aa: CASSFGRDTEAFF
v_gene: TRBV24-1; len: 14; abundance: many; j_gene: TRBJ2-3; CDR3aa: CATGKTGGTDTQYF
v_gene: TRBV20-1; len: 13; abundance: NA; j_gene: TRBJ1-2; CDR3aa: CSARSGRVGGYTF
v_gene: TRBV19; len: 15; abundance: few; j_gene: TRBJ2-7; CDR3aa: CASSLTGTGAYEQYF